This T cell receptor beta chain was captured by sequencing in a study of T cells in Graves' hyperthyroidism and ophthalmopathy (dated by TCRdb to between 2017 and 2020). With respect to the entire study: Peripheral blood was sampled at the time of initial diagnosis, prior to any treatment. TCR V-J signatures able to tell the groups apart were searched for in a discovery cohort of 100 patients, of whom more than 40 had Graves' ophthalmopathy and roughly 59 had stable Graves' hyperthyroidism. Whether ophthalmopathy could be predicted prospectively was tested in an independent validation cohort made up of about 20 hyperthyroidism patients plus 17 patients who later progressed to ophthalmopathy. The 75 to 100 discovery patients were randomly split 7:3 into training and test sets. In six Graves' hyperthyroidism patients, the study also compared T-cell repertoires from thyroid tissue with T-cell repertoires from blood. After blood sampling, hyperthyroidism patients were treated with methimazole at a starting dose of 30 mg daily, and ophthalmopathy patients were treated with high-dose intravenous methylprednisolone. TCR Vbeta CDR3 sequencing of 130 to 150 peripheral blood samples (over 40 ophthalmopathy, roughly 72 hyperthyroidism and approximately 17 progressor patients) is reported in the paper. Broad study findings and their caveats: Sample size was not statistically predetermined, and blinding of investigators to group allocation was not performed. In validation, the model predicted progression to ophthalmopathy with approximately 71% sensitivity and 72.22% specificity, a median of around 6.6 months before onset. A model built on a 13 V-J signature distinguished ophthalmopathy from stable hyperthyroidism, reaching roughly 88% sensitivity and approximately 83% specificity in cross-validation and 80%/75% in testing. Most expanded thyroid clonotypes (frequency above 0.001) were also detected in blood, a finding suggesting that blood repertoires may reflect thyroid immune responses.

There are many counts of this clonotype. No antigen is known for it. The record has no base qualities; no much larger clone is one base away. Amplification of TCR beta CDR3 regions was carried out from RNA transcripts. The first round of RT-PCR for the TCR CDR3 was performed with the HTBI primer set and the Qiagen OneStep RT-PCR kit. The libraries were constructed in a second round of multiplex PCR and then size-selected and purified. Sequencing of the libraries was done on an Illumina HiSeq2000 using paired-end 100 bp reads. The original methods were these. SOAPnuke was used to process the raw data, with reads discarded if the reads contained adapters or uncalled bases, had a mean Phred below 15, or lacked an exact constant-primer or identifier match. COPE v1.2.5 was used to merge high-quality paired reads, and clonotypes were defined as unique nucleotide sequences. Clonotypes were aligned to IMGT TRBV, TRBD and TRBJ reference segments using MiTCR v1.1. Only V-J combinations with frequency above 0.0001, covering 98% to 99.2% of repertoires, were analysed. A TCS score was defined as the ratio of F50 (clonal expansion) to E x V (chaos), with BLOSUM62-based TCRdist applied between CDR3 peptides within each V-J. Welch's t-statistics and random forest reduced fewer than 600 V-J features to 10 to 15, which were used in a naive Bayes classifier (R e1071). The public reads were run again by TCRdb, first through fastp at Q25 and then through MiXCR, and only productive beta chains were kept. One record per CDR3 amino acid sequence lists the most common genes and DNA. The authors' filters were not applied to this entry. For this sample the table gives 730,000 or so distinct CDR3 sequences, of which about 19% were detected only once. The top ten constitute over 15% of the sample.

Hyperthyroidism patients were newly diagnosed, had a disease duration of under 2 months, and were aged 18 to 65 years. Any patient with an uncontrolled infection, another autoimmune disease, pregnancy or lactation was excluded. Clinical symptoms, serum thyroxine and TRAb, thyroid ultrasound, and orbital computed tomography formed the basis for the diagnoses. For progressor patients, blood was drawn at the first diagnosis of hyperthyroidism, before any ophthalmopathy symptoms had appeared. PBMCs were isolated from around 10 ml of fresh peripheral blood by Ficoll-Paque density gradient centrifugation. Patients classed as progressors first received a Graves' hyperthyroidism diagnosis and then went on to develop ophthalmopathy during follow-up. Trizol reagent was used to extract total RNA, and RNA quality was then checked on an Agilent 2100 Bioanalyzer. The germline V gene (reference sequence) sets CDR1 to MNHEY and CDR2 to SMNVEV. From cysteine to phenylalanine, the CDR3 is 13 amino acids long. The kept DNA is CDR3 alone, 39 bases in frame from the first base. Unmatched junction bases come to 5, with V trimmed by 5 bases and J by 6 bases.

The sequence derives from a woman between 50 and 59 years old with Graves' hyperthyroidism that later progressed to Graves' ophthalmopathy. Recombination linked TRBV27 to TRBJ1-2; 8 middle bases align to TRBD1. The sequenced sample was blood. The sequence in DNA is TGTGCCAGCAGTAGGACAGGGACGAATGGCTACACCTTC. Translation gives CASSRTGTNGYTF.